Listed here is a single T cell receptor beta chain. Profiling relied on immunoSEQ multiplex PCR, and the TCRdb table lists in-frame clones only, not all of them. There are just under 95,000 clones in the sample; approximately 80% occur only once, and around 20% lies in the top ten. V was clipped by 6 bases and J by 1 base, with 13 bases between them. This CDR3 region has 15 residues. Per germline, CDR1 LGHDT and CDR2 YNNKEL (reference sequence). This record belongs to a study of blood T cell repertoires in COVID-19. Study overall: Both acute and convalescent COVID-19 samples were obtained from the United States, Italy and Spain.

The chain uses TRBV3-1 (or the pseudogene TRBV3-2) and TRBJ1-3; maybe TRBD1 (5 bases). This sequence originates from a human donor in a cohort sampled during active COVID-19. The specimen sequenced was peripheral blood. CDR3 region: CASSTTDSSGNTIYF. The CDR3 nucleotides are TGTGCCAGCAGTACGACTGACAGTTCTGGAAACACCATATATTTT.